A selection of T cell receptor beta chains follows, all from one sample in a study of blood T cell repertoires in COVID-19. Assay used: immunoSEQ multiplex PCR; TCRdb lists only in-frame clones, some missing. The sample has about 200,000 clones; roughly 80% are singletons. Sequenced material: peripheral blood. The receptors derive from a woman in her seventies with acute or convalescent COVID-19. Each CDR3 is given with its conserved first and last residue. Each record gives: D gene, clone size, V gene, J gene, CDR3 DNA, CDR3 protein. D genes are given only for firm matches. Clone sizes are given selectively: once, few, many, or a class where the clone is expanded.

TRBD2	NA	TRBV27	TRBJ2-3	TGTGCCAGCAGCCCCCGAGCGGGGCTAAGCACAGATACGCAGTATTTT	CASSPRAGLSTDTQYF
TRBD2	NA	TRBV7-2	TRBJ2-7	TGTGCCAGCAGCTCCCGGACTAGCGGACCAACTATGGCCTACGAGCAGTACTTC	CASSSRTSGPTMAYEQYF
NA	NA	TRBV6-5	TRBJ1-2	TGTGCCAGCACCTATAGCGGGACGGACTATGGCTACACCTTC	CASTYSGTDYGYTF
NA	NA	TRBV12-3/TRBV12-4	TRBJ2-3	TGTGCCAGCAGTTTAGTGGGGGGAGATACGCAGTATTTT	CASSLVGGDTQYF
NA	NA	TRBV18	TRBJ1-2	TGTGCCAGCAGCCAGAGGGAGGGCAACTATGGCTACACCTTC	CASSQREGNYGYTF
TRBD1	NA	TRBV7-8	TRBJ1-1	TGTGCCAGCAGCTTTCGGACAGGGGCGGGTACGACGACTACTGAAGCTTTCTTT	CASSFRTGAGTTTTEAFF
NA	NA	TRBV12-3/TRBV12-4	TRBJ1-6	TGTGCCAGCAGACGTGACAGGAATTCACCCCTCCACTTT	CASRRDRNSPLHF
NA	once	TRBV21-1	TRBJ1-1	TGTGCCAGCAGCAAAGCCGAGGACCACCCGGGGGGGACTGAAGCTTTCTTT	CASSKAEDHPGGTEAFF
NA	few	TRBV11-2	TRBJ1-5	TGTGCCAGCAGCCTCTATAGCAATCAGCCCCAGCATTTT	CASSLYSNQPQHF
NA	NA	TRBV2	TRBJ1-2	TGTGCCAACGGGAGCCCCTTATATGGCTACACCTTC	CANGSPLYGYTF
TRBD2	NA	TRBV6-5	TRBJ2-7	TGTGCCAGCAGTTACTCTAGCGGGGGGGCCTCCTACGAGCAGTACTTC	CASSYSSGGASYEQYF
TRBD2	NA	TRBV7-2	TRBJ2-5	TGTGCCAGCAGCCCCGGGATAGCTAGCGGGGGCCGTCAAGAGACCCAGTACTTC	CASSPGIASGGRQETQYF